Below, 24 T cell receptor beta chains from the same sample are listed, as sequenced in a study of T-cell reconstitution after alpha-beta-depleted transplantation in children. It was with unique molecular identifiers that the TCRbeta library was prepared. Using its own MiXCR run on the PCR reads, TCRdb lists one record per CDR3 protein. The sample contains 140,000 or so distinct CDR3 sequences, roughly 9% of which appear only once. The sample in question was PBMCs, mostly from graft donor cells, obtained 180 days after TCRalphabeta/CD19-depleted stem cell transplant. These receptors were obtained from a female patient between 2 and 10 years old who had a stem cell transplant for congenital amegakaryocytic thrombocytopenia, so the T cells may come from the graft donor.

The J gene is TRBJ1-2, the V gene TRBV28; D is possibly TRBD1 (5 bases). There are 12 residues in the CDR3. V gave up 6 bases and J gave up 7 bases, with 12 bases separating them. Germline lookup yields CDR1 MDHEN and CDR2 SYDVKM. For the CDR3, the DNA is TGTGCCAGCAGCGTATCAGGGTTTGGCTACACCTTC. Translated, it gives CASSVSGFGYTF.

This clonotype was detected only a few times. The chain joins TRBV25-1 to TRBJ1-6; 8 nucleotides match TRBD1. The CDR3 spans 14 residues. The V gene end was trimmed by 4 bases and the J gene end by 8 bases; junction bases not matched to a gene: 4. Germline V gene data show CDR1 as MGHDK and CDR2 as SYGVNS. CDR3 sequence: CASSGPGGHSPLHF. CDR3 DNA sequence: TGTGCCAGCAGTGGCCCAGGGGGCCATTCACCCCTCCACTTT.

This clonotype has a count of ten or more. In nucleotides, the CDR3 is TGTGCCATCAGTGAGTGGGCAGAGGATGAAAAACTGTTTTTT. Translation: CAISEWAEDEKLFF. The chain is built from TRBV10-3 and TRBJ1-4; no reliable D call. This CDR3 is built from 14 residues. Trimming removed 1 base from V and 6 bases from J, with 9 bases in between. Germline assignment: CDR1 ENHRY and CDR2 SYGVKD.

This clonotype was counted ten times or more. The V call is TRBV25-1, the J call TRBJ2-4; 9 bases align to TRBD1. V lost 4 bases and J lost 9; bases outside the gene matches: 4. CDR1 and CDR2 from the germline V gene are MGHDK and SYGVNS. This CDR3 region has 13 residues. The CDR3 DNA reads TGTGCCAGCAGTGCGGGACAGGGAAGCATTCAGTACTTC. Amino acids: CASSAGQGSIQYF.

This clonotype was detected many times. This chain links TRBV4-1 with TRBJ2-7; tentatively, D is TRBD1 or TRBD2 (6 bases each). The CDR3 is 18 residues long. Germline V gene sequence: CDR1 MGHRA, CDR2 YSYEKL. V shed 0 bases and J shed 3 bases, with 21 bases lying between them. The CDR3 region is CASSQDTTGRWGLYEQYF. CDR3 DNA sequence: TGCGCCAGCAGCCAAGATACAACAGGGAGGTGGGGGCTCTACGAGCAGTACTTC.

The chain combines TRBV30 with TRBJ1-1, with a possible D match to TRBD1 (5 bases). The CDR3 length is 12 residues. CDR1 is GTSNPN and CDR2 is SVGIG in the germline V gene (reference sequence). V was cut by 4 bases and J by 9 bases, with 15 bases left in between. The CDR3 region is CAWTPGTSKAFF. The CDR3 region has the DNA TGTGCCTGGACCCCTGGGACTTCCAAAGCTTTCTTT. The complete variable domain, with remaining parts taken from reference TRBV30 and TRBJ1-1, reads SQTIHQWPATLVQPVGSPLSLECTVEGTSNPNLYWYRQAAGRGLQLLFYSVGIGQISSEVPQNLSASRPQDRQFILSSKKLLLSDSGFYLCAWTPGTSKAFFGQGTRLTVV.

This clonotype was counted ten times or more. CDR3 sequence reads: CASSLAGRAAEALFF. For the CDR3, the DNA is TGCGCCAGCAGCTTGGCCGGACGGGCGGCCGAGGCGCTGTTTTTT. The genes are TRBV5-1 and TRBJ2-2, with D hard to call. CDR3 length: 15 amino acids. The V end lost 0 bases, the J end lost 13 bases, and 19 bases lay between the germline ends. Germline V gene lookup returns CDR1 SGHRS and CDR2 YFSETQ. Variable domain in full (rest from reference TRBV5-1 and TRBJ2-2): KAGVTQTPRYLIKTRGQQVTLSCSPISGHRSVSWYQQTPGQGLQFLFEYFSETQRNKGNFPGRFSGRQFSNSRSEMNVSTLELGDSALYLCASSLAGRAAEALFFGEGSRLTVL.

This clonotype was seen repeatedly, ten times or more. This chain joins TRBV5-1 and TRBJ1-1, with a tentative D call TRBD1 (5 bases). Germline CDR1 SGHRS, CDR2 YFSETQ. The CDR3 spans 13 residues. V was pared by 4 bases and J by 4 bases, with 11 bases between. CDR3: CASSMRGVTEAFF. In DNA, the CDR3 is TGCGCCAGCAGCATGAGGGGAGTCACTGAAGCTTTCTTT. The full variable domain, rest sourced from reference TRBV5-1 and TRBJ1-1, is KAGVTQTPRYLIKTRGQQVTLSCSPISGHRSVSWYQQTPGQGLQFLFEYFSETQRNKGNFPGRFSGRQFSNSRSEMNVSTLELGDSALYLCASSMRGVTEAFFGQGTRLTVV.

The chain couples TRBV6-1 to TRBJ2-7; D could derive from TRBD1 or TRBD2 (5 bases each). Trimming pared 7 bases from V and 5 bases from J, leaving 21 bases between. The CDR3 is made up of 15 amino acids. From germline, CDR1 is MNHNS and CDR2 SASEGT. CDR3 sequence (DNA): TGTGCCAGCAAGCCCCCGGGGCAGGTTTTAGACGAGCAGTACTTC. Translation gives CASKPPGQVLDEQYF.

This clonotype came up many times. The CDR3, as DNA: TGTGCCAGCAGATTGGGGGAGCTCCACAATGAGCAGTTCTTC. Its translation: CASRLGELHNEQFF. The chain is built from TRBV12-3 or TRBV12-4 and TRBJ2-1; D possibly matches TRBD1 or TRBD2 (5 bases each). V lost 6 bases and J 5 bases, leaving 14 bases between the germline ends. The CDR3 extends over 14 amino acids.

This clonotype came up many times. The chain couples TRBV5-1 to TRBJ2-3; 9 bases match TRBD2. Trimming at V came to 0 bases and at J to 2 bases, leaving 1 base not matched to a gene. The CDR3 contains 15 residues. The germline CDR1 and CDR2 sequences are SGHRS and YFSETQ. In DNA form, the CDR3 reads TGCGCCAGCAGCTTGGGACTAGCGGTCACAGATACGCAGTATTTT. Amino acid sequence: CASSLGLAVTDTQYF.

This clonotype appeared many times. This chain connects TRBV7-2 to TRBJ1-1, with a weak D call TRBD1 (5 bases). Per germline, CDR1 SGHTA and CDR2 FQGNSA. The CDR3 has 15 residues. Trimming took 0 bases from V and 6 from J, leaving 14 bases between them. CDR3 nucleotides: TGTGCCAGCAGCTTAGCGCTTGGGGGAGGGCCTGAAGCTTTCTTT. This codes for CASSLALGGGPEAFF.

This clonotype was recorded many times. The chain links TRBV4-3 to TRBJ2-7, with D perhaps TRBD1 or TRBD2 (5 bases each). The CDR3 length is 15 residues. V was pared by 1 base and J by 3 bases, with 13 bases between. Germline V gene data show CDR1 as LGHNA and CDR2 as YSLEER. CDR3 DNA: TGCGCCAGCAGCCAAGCCCCAGGGAGCGGCTACGAGCAGTACTTC. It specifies CASSQAPGSGYEQYF.

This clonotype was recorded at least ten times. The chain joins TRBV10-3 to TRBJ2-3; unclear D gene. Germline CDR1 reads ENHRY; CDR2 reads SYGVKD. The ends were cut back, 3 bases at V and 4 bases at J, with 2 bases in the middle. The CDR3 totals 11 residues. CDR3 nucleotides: TGTGCCATCAGTGAATCAGATACGCAGTATTTT. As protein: CAISESDTQYF.

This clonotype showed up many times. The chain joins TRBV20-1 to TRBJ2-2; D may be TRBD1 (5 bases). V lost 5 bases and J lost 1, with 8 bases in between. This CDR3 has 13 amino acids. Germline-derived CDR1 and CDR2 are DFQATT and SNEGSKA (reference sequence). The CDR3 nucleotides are TGCAGTGCTTTCACAGGGAACACCGGGGAGCTGTTTTTT. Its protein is CSAFTGNTGELFF.

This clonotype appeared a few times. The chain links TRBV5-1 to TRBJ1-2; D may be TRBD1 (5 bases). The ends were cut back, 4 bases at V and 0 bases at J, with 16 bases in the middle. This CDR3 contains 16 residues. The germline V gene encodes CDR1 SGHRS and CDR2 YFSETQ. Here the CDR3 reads CASSPGTPRSNYGYTF. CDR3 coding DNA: TGCGCCAGCAGCCCCGGGACTCCCCGGTCTAACTATGGCTACACCTTC.

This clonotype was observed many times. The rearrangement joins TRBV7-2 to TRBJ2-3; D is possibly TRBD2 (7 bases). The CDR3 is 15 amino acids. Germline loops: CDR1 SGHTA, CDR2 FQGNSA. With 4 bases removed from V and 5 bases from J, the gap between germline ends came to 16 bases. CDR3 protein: CASSSGGRPLDTQYF. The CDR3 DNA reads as TGTGCCAGCAGCTCCGGGGGGCGGCCGTTAGATACGCAGTATTTT.

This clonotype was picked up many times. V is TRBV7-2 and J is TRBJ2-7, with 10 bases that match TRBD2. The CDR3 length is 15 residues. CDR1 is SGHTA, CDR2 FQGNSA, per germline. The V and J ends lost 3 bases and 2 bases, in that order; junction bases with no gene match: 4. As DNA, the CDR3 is TGTGCCAGCAGCTTCCAAACTAGCGGGACCTACGAGCAGTACTTC. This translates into CASSFQTSGTYEQYF.

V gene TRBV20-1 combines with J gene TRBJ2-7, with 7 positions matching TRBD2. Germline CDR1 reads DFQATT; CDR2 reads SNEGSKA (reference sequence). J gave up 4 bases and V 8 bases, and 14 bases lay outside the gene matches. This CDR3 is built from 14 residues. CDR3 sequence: CSLLAINGGYEQYF. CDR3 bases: TGCAGTTTACTAGCGATCAATGGGGGTTACGAGCAGTACTTC.

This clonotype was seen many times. CDR3 DNA: TGCAGCGTGGAGGGGACAGATACCCGTTTCCCCACAGATACGCAGTATTTT. Its protein is CSVEGTDTRFPTDTQYF. The J gene is TRBJ2-3, the V gene TRBV29-1; D possibly corresponds to TRBD1 (7 bases). The CDR3 extends over 17 amino acids. CDR1 is SQVTM and CDR2 is ANQGSEA in the germline V gene. Trimming cost V 6 bases and J 2 bases, with 24 bases left between them.

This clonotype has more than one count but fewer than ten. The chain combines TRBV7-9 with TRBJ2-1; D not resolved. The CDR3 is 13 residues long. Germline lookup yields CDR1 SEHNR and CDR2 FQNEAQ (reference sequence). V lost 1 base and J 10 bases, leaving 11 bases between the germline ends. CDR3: CASSLVTAREQFF. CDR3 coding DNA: TGTGCCAGCAGCTTAGTAACAGCTCGGGAGCAGTTCTTC.

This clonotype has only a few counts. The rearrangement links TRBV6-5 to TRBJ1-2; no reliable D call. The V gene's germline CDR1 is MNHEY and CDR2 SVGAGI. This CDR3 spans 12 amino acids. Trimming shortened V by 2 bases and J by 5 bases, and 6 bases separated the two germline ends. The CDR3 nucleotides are TGTGCCAGCAGTTACGTTAGATATGGCTACACCTTC. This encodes CASSYVRYGYTF.

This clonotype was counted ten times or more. The DNA of the CDR3 is TGTGCCAGCAGTTCCCGGACCGGGGAGCTGTTTTTT. Translating it yields CASSSRTGELFF. The chain employs TRBV11-3 and TRBJ2-2; D gene unclear. The germline gives CDR1 SGHNT, CDR2 YENEEA. Trimming took off 6 bases at V and 5 bases at J, with 7 bases between the two ends. The CDR3 is made up of 12 amino acids.

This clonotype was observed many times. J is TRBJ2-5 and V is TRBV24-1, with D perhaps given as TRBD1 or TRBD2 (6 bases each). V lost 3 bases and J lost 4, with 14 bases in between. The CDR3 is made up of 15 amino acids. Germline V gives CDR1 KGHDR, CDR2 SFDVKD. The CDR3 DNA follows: TGTGCCACCAGTGATCGTACGGGGGCAGGAGAGACCCAGTACTTC. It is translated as CATSDRTGAGETQYF.